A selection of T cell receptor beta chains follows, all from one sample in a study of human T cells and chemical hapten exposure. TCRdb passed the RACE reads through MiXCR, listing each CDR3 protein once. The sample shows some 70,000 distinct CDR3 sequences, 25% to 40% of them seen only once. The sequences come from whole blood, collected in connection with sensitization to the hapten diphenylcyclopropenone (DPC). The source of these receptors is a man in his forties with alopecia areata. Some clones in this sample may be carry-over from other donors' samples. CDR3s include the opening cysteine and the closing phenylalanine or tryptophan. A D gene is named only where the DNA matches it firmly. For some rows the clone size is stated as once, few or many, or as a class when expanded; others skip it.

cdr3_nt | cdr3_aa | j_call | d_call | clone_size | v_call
TGTGCCAGCGCGGACGGCTATGGCTACACCTTC | CASADGYGYTF | TRBJ1-2 | - | few | TRBV6-2/TRBV6-3
TGTGCCAGCAGTTATTCCCCAGTGAACACTGAAGCTTTCTTT | CASSYSPVNTEAFF | TRBJ1-1 | - | - | TRBV27
TGTGCCAGCAGCCAAGATATTAATCAGGGGCTTTTGCAGTACTTC | CASSQDINQGLLQYF | TRBJ2-7 | - | once | TRBV3-1
TGTGCCAGCAGCTTAGATGGCAGGGGCCCTGAAAAACTGTTTTTT | CASSLDGRGPEKLFF | TRBJ1-4 | - | few | TRBV7-9
TGCGCCAGCAGCTTGAGTGAGACTACAACGGGCGAGCAGTACTTC | CASSLSETTTGEQYF | TRBJ2-7 | - | - | TRBV5-1
TGCGCCAGCAGCTCCCTGGGAGATACGCAGTATTTT | CASSSLGDTQYF | TRBJ2-3 | - | few | TRBV5-1
TGTGCCAGCAGCCAGGACAGAGAAGCCAAAAACATTCAGTACTTC | CASSQDREAKNIQYF | TRBJ2-4 | - | - | TRBV3-1
TGTGCCAGCAGCTTAAGGGGACAGGGAAGGCGTACGCAGTATTTT | CASSLRGQGRRTQYF | TRBJ2-3 | TRBD1 | - | TRBV11-1
TGTGCCAGCGGTACAGGGGCTGACTATGGCTACACCTTC | CASGTGADYGYTF | TRBJ1-2 | TRBD1 | - | TRBV2
TGTGCCAGCAGCCACCCTCTCGAGACCCAGTACTTC | CASSHPLETQYF | TRBJ2-5 | - | - | TRBV3-1
TGCAGCGTTGGAGCTGGAACGTCCTACGAGCAGTACTTC | CSVGAGTSYEQYF | TRBJ2-7 | - | - | TRBV29-1
TGTGCCAGCAGTTACTACCTTTACAATGAGCAGTTCTTC | CASSYYLYNEQFF | TRBJ2-1 | - | - | TRBV6-2/TRBV6-3
TGTGCCAGCAGCCAAGACAGGGAAGAGACCCAGTACTTC | CASSQDREETQYF | TRBJ2-5 | TRBD1 | few | TRBV5-4
TGTGCCAGCAGTGATCAGCGGAACACTGAAGCTTTCTTT | CASSDQRNTEAFF | TRBJ1-1 | - | - | TRBV6-5
TGTGCAGCAGGGCATTACTCTGGAAACACCATATATTTT | CAAGHYSGNTIYF | TRBJ1-3 | - | - | TRBV7-9
TGTGCCAGCAGTTTATGGGGGGTAGCATTGAACACTGAAGCTTTCTTT | CASSLWGVALNTEAFF | TRBJ1-1 | - | few | TRBV12-3/TRBV12-4
TGTGCCAGCAGCTTAGAAGGACTCCCGAGCACAGATACGCAGTATTTT | CASSLEGLPSTDTQYF | TRBJ2-3 | - | - | TRBV7-2
TGCGCCAGCAGCCAAGCGGAGGGGACAAATCAGCCCCAGCATTTT | CASSQAEGTNQPQHF | TRBJ1-5 | - | - | TRBV4-1
TGTGCCAGCTCACCAACCATGACACGCCAAAGGGGCTATGGCTACACCTTC | CASSPTMTRQRGYGYTF | TRBJ1-2 | - | - | TRBV18
TGCGCCAGCAGCTTGGAGTCAGAGACCCAGTACTTC | CASSLESETQYF | TRBJ2-5 | - | many | TRBV5-1
TGTGCCAGCAGCTTGCAGGGGGACTACGAGCAGTACTTC | CASSLQGDYEQYF | TRBJ2-7 | TRBD1 | - | TRBV5-4
TGTGCCAGCGGTTTCGTGATGAACACTGAAGCTTTCTTT | CASGFVMNTEAFF | TRBJ1-1 | - | once | TRBV28
TGTGCCAGCTCACCACGGACTAGCGGGAACACAGATACGCAGTATTTT | CASSPRTSGNTDTQYF | TRBJ2-3 | TRBD2 | - | TRBV18
TGTGCCAGCAGTTACAAGTCAGAGCAGTACTTC | CASSYKSEQYF | TRBJ2-7 | - | once | TRBV6-5
TGTGCCAGCAGCTTAGGCCCTACCACCGAGCAGTACTTC | CASSLGPTTEQYF | TRBJ2-7 | - | - | TRBV7-2
TGTGCCAGCAGCCCACCGACAGGTAACACTGAAACTTTCTTT | CASSPPTGNTETFF | TRBJ1-1 | - | - | TRBV7-9
TGTGCCACCAGGGGGACTCTCTTGTCACACTACTACAATGAGCAGTTCTTC | CATRGTLLSHYYNEQFF | TRBJ2-1 | - | few | TRBV10-3